Below, one T cell receptor beta chain is given with its context. The record originates from a study of blood T cell repertoires in COVID-19. For the study at large: PBMCs, B-cell-depleted T cells, or T cells provided the cDNA or gDNA that made up the material.

The table came from immunoSEQ multiplex PCR; TCRdb's copy has only in-frame clones and leaves some out. Of around 140,000 clones in the sample, roughly 84% were seen once. The V and J ends lost 6 bases and 8 bases, in that order; junction bases with no gene match: 7. The CDR3 is made up of 14 amino acids. Germline V lookup: CDR1 WSHSY, CDR2 SAAADI. The sample was peripheral blood. The source is a man aged 25-45 years with COVID-19, enrolled during active disease. The chain uses TRBV10-2 and TRBJ1-2; TRBD1 matches at 12 bases. The CDR3 protein is CASRGTGGAGGYTF. The CDR3 DNA reads as TGCGCCAGCAGGGGGACAGGGGGCGCGGGGGGCTACACCTTC.